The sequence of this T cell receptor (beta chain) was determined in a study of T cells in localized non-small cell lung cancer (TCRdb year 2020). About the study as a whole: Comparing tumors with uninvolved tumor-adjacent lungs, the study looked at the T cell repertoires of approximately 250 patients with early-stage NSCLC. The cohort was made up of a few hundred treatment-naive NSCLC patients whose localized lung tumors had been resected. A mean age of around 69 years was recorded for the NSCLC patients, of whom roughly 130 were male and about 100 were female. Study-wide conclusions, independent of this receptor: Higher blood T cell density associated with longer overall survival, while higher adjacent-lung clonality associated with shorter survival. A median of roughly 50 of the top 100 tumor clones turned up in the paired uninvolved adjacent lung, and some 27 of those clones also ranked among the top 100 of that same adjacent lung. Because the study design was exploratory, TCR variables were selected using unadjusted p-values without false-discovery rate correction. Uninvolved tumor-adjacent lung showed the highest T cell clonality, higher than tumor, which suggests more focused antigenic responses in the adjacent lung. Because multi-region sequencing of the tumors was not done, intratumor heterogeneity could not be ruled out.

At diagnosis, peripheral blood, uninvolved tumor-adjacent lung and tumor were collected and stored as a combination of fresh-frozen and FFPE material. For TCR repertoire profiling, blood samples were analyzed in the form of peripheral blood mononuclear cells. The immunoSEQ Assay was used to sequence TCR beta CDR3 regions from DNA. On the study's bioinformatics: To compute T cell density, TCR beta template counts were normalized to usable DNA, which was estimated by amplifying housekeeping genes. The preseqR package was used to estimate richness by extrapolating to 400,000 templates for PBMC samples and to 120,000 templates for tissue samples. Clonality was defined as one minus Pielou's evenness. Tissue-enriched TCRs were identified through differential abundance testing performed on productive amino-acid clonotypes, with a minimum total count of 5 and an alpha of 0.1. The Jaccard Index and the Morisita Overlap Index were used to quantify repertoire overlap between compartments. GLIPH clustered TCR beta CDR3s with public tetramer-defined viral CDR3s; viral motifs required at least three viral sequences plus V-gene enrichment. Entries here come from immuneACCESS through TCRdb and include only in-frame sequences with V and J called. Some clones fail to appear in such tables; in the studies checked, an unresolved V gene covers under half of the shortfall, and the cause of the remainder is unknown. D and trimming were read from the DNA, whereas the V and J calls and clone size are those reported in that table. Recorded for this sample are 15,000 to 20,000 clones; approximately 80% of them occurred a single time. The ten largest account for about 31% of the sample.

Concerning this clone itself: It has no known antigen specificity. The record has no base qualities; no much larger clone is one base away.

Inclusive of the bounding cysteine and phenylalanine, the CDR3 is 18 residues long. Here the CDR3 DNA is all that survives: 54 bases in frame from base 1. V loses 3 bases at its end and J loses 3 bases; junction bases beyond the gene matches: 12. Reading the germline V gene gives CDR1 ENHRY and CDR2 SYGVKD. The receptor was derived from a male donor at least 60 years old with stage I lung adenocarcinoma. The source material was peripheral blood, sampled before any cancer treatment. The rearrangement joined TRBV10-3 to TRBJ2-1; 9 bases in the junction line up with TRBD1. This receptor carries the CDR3 CAISDGGTGRGFYNEQFF. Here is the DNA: TGTGCCATCAGTGACGGCGGGACAGGGAGAGGCTTCTACAATGAGCAGTTCTTC.